This is a list of T cell receptor beta chains from one sample in a study of OX40 agonist ivuxolimab in advanced cancers. The data were produced by immunoSEQ multiplex PCR, yet TCRdb's version contains in-frame clones alone and is incomplete. The sample has tens of thousands of clones, more than 75% seen once. The sequences come from CD4+ or CD8+ T cells sorted from blood, collected in a trial of the OX40 agonist ivuxolimab. These receptors all come from an adult with an advanced solid tumor such as melanoma, head and neck, liver or kidney cancer. CDR3s include the opening cysteine and the closing phenylalanine or tryptophan. D genes are given only for firm matches. The size entry is marked missing in some rows and otherwise reads once, few, many or a size class.

v_gene	d_gene	abundance	j_gene	CDR3aa	CDR3nt
TRBV6-5	NA	NA	TRBJ1-5	CASSSSDGSNQPQHF	TGTGCCAGCAGCTCTTCTGACGGTAGCAATCAGCCCCAGCATTTT
TRBV9	TRBD1	NA	TRBJ1-4	CASSPRQGALTTNEKLFF	TGTGCCAGCAGCCCGCGACAGGGGGCCCTTACAACTAATGAAAAACTGTTTTTT
TRBV12-2	NA	NA	TRBJ1-1	CASHYNGGTEAFF	TGTGCAAGTCACTACAACGGGGGGACTGAAGCTTTCTTT
TRBV6-1	NA	NA	TRBJ1-4	CASSDAGVGEKLFF	TGTGCCAGCAGTGACGCAGGGGTAGGTGAAAAACTGTTTTTT
TRBV2	TRBD1	NA	TRBJ2-2	CASSGGRRGPQGNTGELFF	TGTGCCAGCAGTGGGGGTCGCAGGGGGCCCCAAGGGAACACCGGGGAGCTGTTTTTT
TRBV7-9	NA	few	TRBJ1-5	CASSSSDQPQHF	TGTGCCAGCAGCTCAAGCGATCAGCCCCAGCATTTT
TRBV6-4	TRBD1	NA	TRBJ2-7	CASSLPRAGGRYEQYF	TGTGCCAGCAGTTTACCGCGGGCAGGGGGTAGGTACGAGCAGTACTTC
TRBV7-9	TRBD2	NA	TRBJ2-5	CASSLKRGVAQETQYF	TGTGCCAGCAGCTTGAAGCGGGGGGTTGCACAAGAGACCCAGTACTTC
TRBV6-6	TRBD1	NA	TRBJ1-5	CASSTRTGTQPQHF	TGTGCCAGCAGTACCCGGACAGGTACCCAGCCCCAGCATTTT
TRBV5-1	NA	few	TRBJ2-7	CASSMGYLYEQYF	TGCGCCAGCAGCATGGGATACCTCTACGAGCAGTACTTC
TRBV4-3	NA	NA	TRBJ2-1	CASSQEVSSYNEQFF	TGCGCCAGCAGCCAAGAGGTGAGCTCCTACAATGAGCAGTTCTTC
TRBV7-3	NA	NA	TRBJ2-7	CASSPHELRQSYEQYF	TGTGCCAGCAGCCCCCATGAGTTGCGGCAATCCTACGAGCAGTACTTC
TRBV19	TRBD1	NA	TRBJ2-7	CASSPPGQGYEQYF	TGTGCCAGTAGTCCTCCGGGACAGGGCTACGAGCAGTACTTC
TRBV4-2	TRBD1	few	TRBJ1-2	CASSQRTGLEGYTF	TGTGCCAGCAGCCAAAGGACAGGGTTGGAGGGCTACACCTTC
TRBV10-3	TRBD1	NA	TRBJ2-7	CANGKEPGQGHYEQYF	TGTGCCAACGGAAAAGAACCGGGACAGGGACACTACGAGCAGTACTTC
TRBV15	NA	NA	TRBJ2-2	CATSIEAGELFF	TGTGCCACCAGCATTGAGGCCGGGGAGCTGTTTTTT